Given below is one T cell receptor beta chain in context. Its target is not known. This record comes from a study of cytomegalovirus exposure and HLA in healthy donors. About the research overall: Earlier results showed 90 million to 120 million unique TCR beta sequences derived from roughly 180 million T cells. The study, taken as a whole, reports: The study labeled 180 or so TCR beta chains cytomegalovirus-associated. A later analysis showed that HLA-associated TCR beta chains had undergone more clonal expansion than equally common others. Across donors, most TCRs were seen rarely, yet some public ones were widespread.

60 Vbeta and 13 Jbeta primers were used in PCR. The table came from immunoSEQ multiplex PCR; TCRdb's copy has only in-frame clones and leaves some out. The table lists over 150,000 clones, about 82% of them singletons. Trimming took 3 bases from V and 6 from J, leaving 17 bases between them. CDR3 length equals 16 residues. The germline V gene has CDR1 MDHEN and CDR2 SYDVKM. The sequenced sample consisted of PBMCs. The chain couples TRBV28 to TRBJ1-4; D uncertain. The receptor comes from a woman in her 50s in good health and CMV-seropositive. In DNA, the CDR3 is TGTGCCAGCAGTTTCTCCCTGGGGAGGCGGGATGAAAAACTGTTTTTT. It translates to CASSFSLGRRDEKLFF.